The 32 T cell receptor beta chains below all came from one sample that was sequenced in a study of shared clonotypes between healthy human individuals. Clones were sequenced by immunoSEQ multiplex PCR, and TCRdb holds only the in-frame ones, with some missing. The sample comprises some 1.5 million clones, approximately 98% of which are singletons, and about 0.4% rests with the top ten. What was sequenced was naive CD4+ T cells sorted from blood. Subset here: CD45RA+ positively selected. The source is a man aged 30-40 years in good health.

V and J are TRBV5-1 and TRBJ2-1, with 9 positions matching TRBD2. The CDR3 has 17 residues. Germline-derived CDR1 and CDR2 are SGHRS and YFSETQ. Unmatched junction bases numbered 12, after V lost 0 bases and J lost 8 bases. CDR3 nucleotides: TGCGCCAGCAGCTTGGGGGTAGGTAGCGGGAGTCCGGATGAGCAGTTCTTC. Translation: CASSLGVGSGSPDEQFF.

CDR3 bases: TGTGCCAGCAGTGACCGGACAGGAGGGTCACCCCTCCACTTT. This encodes CASSDRTGGSPLHF. V is TRBV6-1 and J is TRBJ1-6, with 7 nucleotides matching TRBD1. The length of the CDR3 is 14 residues. With 3 bases clipped from V and 10 bases from J, the junction kept 6 bases outside the gene matches. Per the germline V gene, CDR1 is MNHNS and CDR2 is SASEGT.

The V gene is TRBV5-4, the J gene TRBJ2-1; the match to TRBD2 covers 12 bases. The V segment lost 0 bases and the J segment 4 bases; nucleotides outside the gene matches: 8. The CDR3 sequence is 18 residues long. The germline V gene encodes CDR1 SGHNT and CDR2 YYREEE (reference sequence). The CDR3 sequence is CASSLGLAGVKHYNEQFF. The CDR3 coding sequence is TGTGCCAGCAGCTTGGGACTAGCGGGAGTCAAACATTACAATGAGCAGTTCTTC.

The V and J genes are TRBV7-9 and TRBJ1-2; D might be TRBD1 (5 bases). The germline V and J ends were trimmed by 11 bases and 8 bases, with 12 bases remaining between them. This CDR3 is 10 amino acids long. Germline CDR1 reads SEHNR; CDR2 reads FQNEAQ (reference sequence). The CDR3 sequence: CASQGVGYTF. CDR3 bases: TGTGCCTCACAAGGGGTAGGCTACACCTTC.

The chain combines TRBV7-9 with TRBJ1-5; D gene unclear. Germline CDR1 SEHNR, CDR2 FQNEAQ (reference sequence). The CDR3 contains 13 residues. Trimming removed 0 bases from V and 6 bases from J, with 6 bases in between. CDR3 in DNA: TGTGCCAGCAGCTTAGCGGATTCTCAGCCCCAGCATTTT. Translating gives CASSLADSQPQHF.

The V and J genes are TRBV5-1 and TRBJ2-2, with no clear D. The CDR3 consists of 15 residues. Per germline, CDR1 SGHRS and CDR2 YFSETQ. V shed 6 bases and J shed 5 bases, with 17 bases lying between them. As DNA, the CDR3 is TGCGCCAGCAACCCCTCGACAACGAGGACCGGGGAGCTGTTTTTT. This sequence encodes CASNPSTTRTGELFF. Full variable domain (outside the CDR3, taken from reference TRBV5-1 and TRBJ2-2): KAGVTQTPRYLIKTRGQQVTLSCSPISGHRSVSWYQQTPGQGLQFLFEYFSETQRNKGNFPGRFSGRQFSNSRSEMNVSTLELGDSALYLCASNPSTTRTGELFFGEGSRLTVL.

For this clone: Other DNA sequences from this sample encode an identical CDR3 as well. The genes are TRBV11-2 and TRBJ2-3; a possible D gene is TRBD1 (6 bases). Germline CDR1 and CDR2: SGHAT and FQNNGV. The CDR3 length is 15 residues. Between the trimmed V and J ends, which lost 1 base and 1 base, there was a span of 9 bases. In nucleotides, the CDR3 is TGTGCCAGCAGCTTAGGGGCAGGGGGCACAGATACGCAGTATTTT. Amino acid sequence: CASSLGAGGTDTQYF.

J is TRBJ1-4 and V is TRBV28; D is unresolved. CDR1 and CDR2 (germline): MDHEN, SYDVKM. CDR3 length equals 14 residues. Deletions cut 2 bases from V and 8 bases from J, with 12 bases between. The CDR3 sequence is CASSLVSGWEKLFF. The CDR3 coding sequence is TGTGCCAGCAGTTTAGTTTCGGGGTGGGAAAAACTGTTTTTT. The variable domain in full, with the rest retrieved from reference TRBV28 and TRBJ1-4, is DVKVTQSSRYLVKRTGEKVFLECVQDMDHENMFWYRQDPGLGLRLIYFSYDVKMKEKGDIPEGYSVSREKKERFSLILESASTNQTSMYLCASSLVSGWEKLFFGSGTQLSVL.

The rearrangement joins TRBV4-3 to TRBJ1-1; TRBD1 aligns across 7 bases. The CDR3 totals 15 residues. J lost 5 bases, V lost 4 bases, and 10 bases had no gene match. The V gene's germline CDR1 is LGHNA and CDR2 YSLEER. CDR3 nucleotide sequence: TGCGCCAGCAGCCTCTCCCGATCAGGGGGGACTGAAGCTTTCTTT. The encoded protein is CASSLSRSGGTEAFF.

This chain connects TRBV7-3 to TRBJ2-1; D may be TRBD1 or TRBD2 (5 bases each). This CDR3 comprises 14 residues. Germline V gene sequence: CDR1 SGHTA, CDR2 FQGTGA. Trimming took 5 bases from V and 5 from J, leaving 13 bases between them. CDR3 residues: CASSTTGPNNEQFF. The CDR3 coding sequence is TGTGCCAGCAGCACTACGGGACCAAACAATGAGCAGTTCTTC.

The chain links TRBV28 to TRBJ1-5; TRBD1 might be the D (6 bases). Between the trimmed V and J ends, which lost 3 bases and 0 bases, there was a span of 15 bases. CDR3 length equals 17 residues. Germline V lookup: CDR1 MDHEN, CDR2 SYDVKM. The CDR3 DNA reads TGTGCCAGCAGTTTCGTGGGGGCCCGGAATAGCAATCAGCCCCAGCATTTT. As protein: CASSFVGARNSNQPQHF.

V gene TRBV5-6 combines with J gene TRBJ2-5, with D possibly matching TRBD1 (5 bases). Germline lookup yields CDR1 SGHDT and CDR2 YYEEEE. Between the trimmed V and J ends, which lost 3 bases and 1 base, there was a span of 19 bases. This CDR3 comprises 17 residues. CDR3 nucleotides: TGTGCCAGCAGCTCCCTCAGCAGGGATCGGGTCCAAGAGACCCAGTACTTC. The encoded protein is CASSSLSRDRVQETQYF.

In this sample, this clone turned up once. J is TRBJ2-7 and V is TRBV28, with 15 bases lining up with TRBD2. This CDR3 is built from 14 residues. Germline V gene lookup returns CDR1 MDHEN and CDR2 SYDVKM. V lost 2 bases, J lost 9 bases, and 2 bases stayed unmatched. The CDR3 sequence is CASSLQGLAGGQYF. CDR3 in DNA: TGTGCCAGCAGTTTACAGGGACTAGCGGGAGGGCAGTACTTC.

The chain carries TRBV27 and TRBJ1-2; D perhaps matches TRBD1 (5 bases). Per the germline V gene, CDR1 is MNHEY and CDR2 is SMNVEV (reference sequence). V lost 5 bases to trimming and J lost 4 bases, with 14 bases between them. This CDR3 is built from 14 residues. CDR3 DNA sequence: TGTGCCAGCAGTCCAACACAGGTGATCTATGGCTACACCTTC. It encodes CASSPTQVIYGYTF.

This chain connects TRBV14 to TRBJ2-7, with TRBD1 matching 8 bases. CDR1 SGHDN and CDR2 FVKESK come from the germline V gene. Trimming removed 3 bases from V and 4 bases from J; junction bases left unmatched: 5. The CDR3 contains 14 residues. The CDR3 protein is CASSHSGGAYEQYF. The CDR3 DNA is TGTGCCAGCAGCCATTCAGGGGGCGCGTACGAGCAGTACTTC.

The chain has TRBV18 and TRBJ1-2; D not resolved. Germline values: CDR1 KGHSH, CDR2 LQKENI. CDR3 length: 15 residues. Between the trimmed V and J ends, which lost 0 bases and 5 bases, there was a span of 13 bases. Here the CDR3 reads CASSPPGGGKYGYTF. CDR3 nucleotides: TGTGCCAGCTCACCACCGGGCGGAGGAAAATATGGCTACACCTTC.

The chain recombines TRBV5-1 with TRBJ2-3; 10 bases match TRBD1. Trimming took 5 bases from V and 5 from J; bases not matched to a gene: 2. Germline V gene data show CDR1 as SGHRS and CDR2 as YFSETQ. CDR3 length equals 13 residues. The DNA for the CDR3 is TGCGCCAGCAGTGGGGACAGGGGAGATACGCAGTATTTT. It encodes CASSGDRGDTQYF.

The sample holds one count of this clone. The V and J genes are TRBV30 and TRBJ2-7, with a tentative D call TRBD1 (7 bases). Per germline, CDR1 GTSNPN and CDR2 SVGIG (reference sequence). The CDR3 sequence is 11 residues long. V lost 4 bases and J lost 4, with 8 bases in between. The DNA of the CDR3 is TGTGCCTGGACAGGGGGGTACGAGCAGTACTTC. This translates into CAWTGGYEQYF.

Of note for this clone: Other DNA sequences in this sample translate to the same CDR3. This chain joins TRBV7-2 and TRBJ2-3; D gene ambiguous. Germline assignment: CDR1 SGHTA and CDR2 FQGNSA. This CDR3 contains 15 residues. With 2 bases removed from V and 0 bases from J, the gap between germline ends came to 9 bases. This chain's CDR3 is CASSLTGYSTDTQYF. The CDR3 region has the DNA TGTGCCAGCAGCTTAACGGGCTATAGCACAGATACGCAGTATTTT.

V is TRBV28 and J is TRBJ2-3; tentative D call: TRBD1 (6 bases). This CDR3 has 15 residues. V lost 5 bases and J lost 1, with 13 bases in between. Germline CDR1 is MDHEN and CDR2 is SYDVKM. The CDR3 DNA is TGTGCCAGCAGTACTCAGGGGCCTGGCACAGATACGCAGTATTTT. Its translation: CASSTQGPGTDTQYF.

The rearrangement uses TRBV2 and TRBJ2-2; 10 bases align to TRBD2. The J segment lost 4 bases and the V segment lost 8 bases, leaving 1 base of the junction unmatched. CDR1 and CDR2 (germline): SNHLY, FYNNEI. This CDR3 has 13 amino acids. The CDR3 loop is CASRTSGTGELFF. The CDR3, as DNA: TGTGCCAGCCGGACTAGCGGCACCGGGGAGCTGTTTTTT.

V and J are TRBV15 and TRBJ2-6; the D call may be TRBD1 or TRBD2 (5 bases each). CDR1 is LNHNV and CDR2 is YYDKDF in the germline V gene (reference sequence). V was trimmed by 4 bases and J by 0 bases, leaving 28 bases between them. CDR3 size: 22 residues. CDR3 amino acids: CATSTVYAGNGKRSSGANVLTF. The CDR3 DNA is TGTGCCACCAGCACGGTGTACGCAGGGAACGGGAAGAGATCCTCTGGGGCCAACGTCCTGACTTTC.

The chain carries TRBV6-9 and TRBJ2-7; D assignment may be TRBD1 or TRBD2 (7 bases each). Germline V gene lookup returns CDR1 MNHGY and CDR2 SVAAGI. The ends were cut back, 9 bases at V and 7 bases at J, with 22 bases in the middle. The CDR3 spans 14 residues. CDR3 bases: TGTGCCAGGCGTACAGGACTCAGGGGGGGGGAGCAGTACTTC. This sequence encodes CARRTGLRGGEQYF.

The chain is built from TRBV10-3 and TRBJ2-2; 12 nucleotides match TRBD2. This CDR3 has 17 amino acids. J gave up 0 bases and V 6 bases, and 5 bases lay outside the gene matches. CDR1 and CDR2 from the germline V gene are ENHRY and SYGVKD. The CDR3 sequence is CAISYGLAGPNTGELFF. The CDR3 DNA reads TGTGCCATCAGCTACGGACTAGCGGGACCGAACACCGGGGAGCTGTTTTTT.

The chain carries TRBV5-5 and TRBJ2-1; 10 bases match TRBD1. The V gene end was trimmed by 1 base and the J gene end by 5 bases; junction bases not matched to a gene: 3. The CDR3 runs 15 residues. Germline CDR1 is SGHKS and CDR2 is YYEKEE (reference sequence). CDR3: CASSLWDRGNNEQFF. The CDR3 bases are TGTGCCAGCAGCTTGTGGGACAGGGGAAACAATGAGCAGTTCTTC.

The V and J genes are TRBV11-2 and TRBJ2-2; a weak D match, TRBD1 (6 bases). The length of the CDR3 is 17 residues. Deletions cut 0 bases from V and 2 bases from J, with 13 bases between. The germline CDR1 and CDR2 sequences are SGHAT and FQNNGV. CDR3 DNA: TGTGCCAGCAGCTTAGAAGGACAGCTGTTTAACACCGGGGAGCTGTTTTTT. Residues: CASSLEGQLFNTGELFF.

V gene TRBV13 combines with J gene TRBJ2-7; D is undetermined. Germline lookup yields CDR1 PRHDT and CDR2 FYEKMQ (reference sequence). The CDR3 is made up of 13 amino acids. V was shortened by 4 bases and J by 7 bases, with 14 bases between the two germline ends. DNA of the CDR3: TGTGCCAGCAGCTCAACTCCTTTTGGGGAGCAGTACTTC. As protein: CASSSTPFGEQYF.

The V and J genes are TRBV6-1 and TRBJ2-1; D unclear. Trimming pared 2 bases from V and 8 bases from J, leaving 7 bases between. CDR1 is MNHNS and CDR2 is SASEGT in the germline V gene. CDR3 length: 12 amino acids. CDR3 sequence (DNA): TGTGCCAGCAGTGAAAAGGCAGATGAGCAGTTCTTC. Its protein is CASSEKADEQFF.

The CDR3 DNA reads as TGTGCCTGGAGTGTCAAACCAGGTACCGGGGAGCTGTTTTTT. Translated, it gives CAWSVKPGTGELFF. This chain joins TRBV30 and TRBJ2-2; the D is unclear. This CDR3 has 14 residues. Germline V CDR1 and CDR2: GTSNPN, SVGIG (reference sequence). V was shortened by 0 bases and J by 5 bases, with 10 bases between the two germline ends.

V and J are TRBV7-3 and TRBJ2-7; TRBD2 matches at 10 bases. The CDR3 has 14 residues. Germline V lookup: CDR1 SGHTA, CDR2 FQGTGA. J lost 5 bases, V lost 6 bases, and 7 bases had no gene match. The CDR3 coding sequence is TGTGCCAGCAGATCTAGCGGGAGTTCCCACGAGCAGTACTTC. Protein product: CASRSSGSSHEQYF.

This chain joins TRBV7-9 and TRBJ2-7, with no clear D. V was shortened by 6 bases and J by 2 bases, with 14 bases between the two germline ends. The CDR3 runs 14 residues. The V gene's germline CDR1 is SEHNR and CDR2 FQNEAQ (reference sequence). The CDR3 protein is CASSPRESTYEQYF. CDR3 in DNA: TGTGCCAGCAGTCCACGAGAATCGACCTACGAGCAGTACTTC.

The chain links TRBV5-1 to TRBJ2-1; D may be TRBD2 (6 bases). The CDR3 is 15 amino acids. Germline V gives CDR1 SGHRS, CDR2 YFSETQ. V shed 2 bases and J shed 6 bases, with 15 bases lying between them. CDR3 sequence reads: CASSFSGPGVNEQFF. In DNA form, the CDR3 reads TGCGCCAGCAGCTTTAGCGGCCCTGGCGTCAATGAGCAGTTCTTC.